This T cell receptor (beta chain) emerged from a study of identical twins. This CDR3 is 14 amino acids long. The germline V gene encodes CDR1 SGHVS and CDR2 FQNEAQ. TCRdb processed the 5' RACE reads anew with MiXCR; each CDR3 protein has one entry. The table has about 480,000 distinct CDR3 sequences, approximately 15% seen once. These same data were also listed under a study on yellow fever vaccine responses in identical twins.

The chain combines TRBV7-8 with TRBJ2-1; TRBD2 matches 8 bases. The sequenced sample consisted of CD4+ T cells sorted from blood. This clonotype was sampled from a woman aged 18-35 years in good health. DNA of the CDR3: TGTGCTACCCTTAGCGGGAATGTGTACAATGAGCAGTTCTTC. Translating gives CATLSGNVYNEQFF.